Detailed here is one TCR beta chain. Some clones are missing from TCRdb's copy, which holds only in-frame ones; the method was immunoSEQ multiplex PCR. Here the sample spans over 400,000 clones, about nine tenths being singletons. The CDR3 consists of 14 residues. V shed 3 bases and J 5 bases; nucleotides not matched to a gene: 5. Germline lookup yields CDR1 LNHDA and CDR2 SQIVND (reference sequence). The sample comes from a study of blood T cell repertoires in COVID-19. The material sequenced was PBMCs or T cells enriched from blood (not recorded which). The sequence came from a woman between 55 and 75 years old who had recovered from COVID-19. This chain connects TRBV19 to TRBJ2-7, with 9 nucleotides matching TRBD1. CDR3 bases: TGTGCCAGTAGTATGCTGGACAGGGGTAACGAGCAGTACTTC. Its translation: CASSMLDRGNEQYF.